This section outlines one T cell receptor (beta chain) sequence together with its context. What it recognizes is unknown. A FACSAria was used to sort CD4+ and CD8+ T cells. These cells came from PBMCs. The authors extracted RNA and reverse transcribed it into cDNA as the sequencing template. The assay was immunoSEQ multiplex PCR, and TCRdb's table has in-frame clones only and misses some. The sample yields around 160,000 clones, around 47% seen once. The record originates from a study of CD8+ T cells in alopecia areata. Overall study: Tofacitinib ran for 6 to 18 months before 6 months off drug. Notes on the study in general: Patients shared TCRs less clearly than mice did, possibly for HLA-related reasons.

Trimming removed 11 bases at V and 5 bases at J, with 18 bases between. CDR3 size: 14 residues. Germline V gives CDR1 MDHEN, CDR2 SYDVKM. Sequencing used CD4+ T cells sorted from blood. This receptor was taken from a human donor with alopecia areata. The chain has TRBV28 and TRBJ2-2; D is ambiguous. DNA of the CDR3: TGTGCCCCCCGTTTCCCAACTCCAACCGGGGAGCTGTTTTTT. It specifies CAPRFPTPTGELFF. Full variable domain (remainder filled in from reference TRBV28 and TRBJ2-2): DVKVTQSSRYLVKRTGEKVFLECVQDMDHENMFWYRQDPGLGLRLIYFSYDVKMKEKGDIPEGYSVSREKKERFSLILESASTNQTSMYLCAPRFPTPTGELFFGEGSRLTVL.